These 19 T cell receptor beta chains originate from one sample sequenced in a study of T cell repertoires in cytomegalovirus infection. TCRdb reprocessed the reads with MiXCR, giving one entry per CDR3 protein. The table records about 140,000 distinct CDR3 sequences, roughly 6.5% of them present only once. The sequenced sample consisted of PBMCs. The receptors come from a human donor in good health (CMV status not recorded). Some clones in this sample may be carry-over from other donors' samples.

This clonotype was seen at least ten times. The chain combines TRBV6-9 with TRBJ2-1; TRBD2 aligns across 13 bases. Unmatched junction bases numbered 2, after V lost 2 bases and J lost 7 bases. The CDR3 covers 15 residues. CDR1 is MNHGY and CDR2 is SVAAGI in the germline V gene. As DNA, the CDR3 is TGTGCCAGCAGTTATCCGGGACTAGCGGGGAATGAGCAGTTCTTC. It encodes CASSYPGLAGNEQFF.

This clonotype showed up many times. V gene TRBV7-2 combines with J gene TRBJ1-1; weak D call: TRBD1 (6 bases). V was shortened by 5 bases and J by 0 bases, with 10 bases between the two germline ends. The length of the CDR3 is 14 residues. CDR1 is SGHTA and CDR2 is FQGNSA in the germline V gene. Here the CDR3 reads CASSDGQLNTEAFF. In DNA form, the CDR3 reads TGTGCCAGCAGCGACGGACAGCTGAACACTGAAGCTTTCTTT.

There are many counts of this clonotype. The chain uses TRBV7-8 and TRBJ1-4; weak D call: TRBD1 (6 bases). The CDR3 loop spans 14 amino acids. Per germline, CDR1 SGHVS and CDR2 FQNEAQ. Trimming cost V 5 bases and J 5 bases, with 12 bases left between them. CDR3 coding DNA: TGTGCCAGCAGCCCCCGGCAGGGGAATGAAAAACTGTTTTTT. Its protein is CASSPRQGNEKLFF.

This clonotype was observed a handful of times. DNA of the CDR3: TGCAGCGTTCTTTTAGATTGGGTCTCCTACGAGCAGTACTTC. Encoded protein: CSVLLDWVSYEQYF. This chain uses TRBV29-1 with TRBJ2-7; D is uncertain. Deletions cut 5 bases from V and 0 bases from J, with 14 bases between. The CDR3 spans 14 residues. Germline CDR1 is SQVTM and CDR2 is ANQGSEA.

This clonotype was observed a few times. The J gene is TRBJ1-2, the V gene TRBV4-3; a possible D gene is TRBD1 (5 bases). V lost 0 bases and J lost 8, with 16 bases in between. The CDR3 covers 15 residues. Germline assignment: CDR1 LGHNA and CDR2 YSLEER. CDR3 coding DNA: TGCGCCAGCAGCCAAGAGCTGGGGCGACTAGTGGGCTACACCTTC. It specifies CASSQELGRLVGYTF.

The table lists this clonotype with many counts. J is TRBJ1-2 and V is TRBV7-2; no clear D gene. V lost 3 bases to trimming and J lost 0 bases, with 5 bases between them. Germline V gene data show CDR1 as SGHTA and CDR2 as FQGNSA. The CDR3 contains 13 residues. This CDR3 reads CASSFLANYGYTF. DNA of the CDR3: TGTGCCAGCAGCTTCCTCGCTAACTATGGCTACACCTTC.

This clonotype was recorded many times. The chain's CDR3 is CASSIGPAGGREQFF. CDR3 DNA: TGTGCCAGCAGTATCGGGCCAGCGGGGGGGCGGGAGCAGTTCTTC. The rearrangement links TRBV7-4 to TRBJ2-1; 10 bases match TRBD2. Germline loops: CDR1 SGHVT, CDR2 SQSDAQ. The CDR3 contains 15 residues. The trim removed 6 bases at V and 10 bases at J, leaving 12 bases unmatched.

This clonotype has ten or more counts. The gene calls are TRBV7-2 and TRBJ2-1; D perhaps matches TRBD2 (5 bases). The CDR3 loop spans 15 amino acids. The V and J ends lost 1 base and 9 bases respectively, with 16 bases between them. CDR1 SGHTA and CDR2 FQGNSA come from the germline V gene. The CDR3 bases are TGTGCCAGCAGCTTAGACAGCGTGACTATGACTGAGCAGTTCTTC. The encoded protein is CASSLDSVTMTEQFF. Looking up the rest from reference TRBV7-2 and TRBJ2-1 gives the full variable domain: GAGVSQSPSNKVTEKGKDVELRCDPISGHTALYWYRQSLGQGLEFLIYFQGNSAPDKSGLPSDRFSAERTGGSVSTLTIQRTQQEDSAVYLCASSLDSVTMTEQFFGPGTRLTVL.

This clonotype was seen many times. The chain joins TRBV7-2 to TRBJ2-1; 11 nucleotides line up with TRBD1. V lost 6 bases to trimming and J lost 4 bases; unmatched junction nucleotides: 5. The germline V gene encodes CDR1 SGHTA and CDR2 FQGNSA. The CDR3 is 15 residues long. Here the CDR3 DNA reads TGTGCCAGCAGATCCGGGACAGGGGGTTACAATGAGCAGTTCTTC. Translation gives CASRSGTGGYNEQFF.

The V gene is TRBV12-3 or TRBV12-4, the J gene TRBJ2-5; D may be TRBD1 (6 bases). The CDR3 extends over 12 amino acids. The germline V and J ends were trimmed by 7 bases and 4 bases, with 10 bases remaining between them. The CDR3 DNA sequence: TGTGCCAGCAATAGGGGGAGAGAGACCCAGTACTTC. Protein product: CASNRGRETQYF.

This clonotype was found many times. The rearrangement uses TRBV5-1 and TRBJ2-7; no firm D call. Germline V gene sequence: CDR1 SGHRS, CDR2 YFSETQ. V gave up 7 bases and J gave up 2 bases, with 16 bases separating them. CDR3 size: 14 residues. The CDR3, as DNA: TGCGCCAGCCGGCCCTCGGAAGGTACCTACGAGCAGTACTTC. Translating gives CASRPSEGTYEQYF.

The table lists this clonotype with many counts. CDR3 in amino acids: CASSLAGRDRLAKNIQYF. The CDR3 coding sequence is TGTGCCAGCAGCTTAGCAGGGAGGGATCGGCTAGCCAAAAACATTCAGTACTTC. The V and J genes are TRBV7-8 and TRBJ2-4, with 7 bases identical to TRBD2. The CDR3 consists of 18 residues. After removal of 0 bases from V and 0 bases from J, the junction contained 8 bases not matched to a gene. The germline gives CDR1 SGHVS, CDR2 FQNEAQ.

The CDR3 sequence is CASSLARSVNEKLFF. DNA for the CDR3: TGTGCCAGCAGCTTAGCTAGGTCGGTTAACGAAAAACTGTTTTTT. The chain is built from TRBV7-6 and TRBJ1-4; no firm D call. This CDR3 is 15 amino acids long. Trimming took 0 bases from V and 8 from J, leaving 13 bases between them. The V gene's germline CDR1 is SGHVS and CDR2 FNYEAQ.

The chain joins TRBV29-1 to TRBJ2-3, with TRBD1 matching 11 bases. The CDR3 runs to 12 residues. Trimming removed 6 bases from V and 5 bases from J; junction bases left unmatched: 1. CDR1 and CDR2 from the germline V gene are SQVTM and ANQGSEA. CDR3 nucleotides: TGCAGCGTGGGACAGGGGGGAGATACGCAGTATTTT. Residues: CSVGQGGDTQYF.

This clonotype was observed at least ten times. The V call is TRBV7-6, the J call TRBJ2-7; D gene uncertain. Germline V gene data show CDR1 as SGHVS and CDR2 as FNYEAQ. This CDR3 contains 18 residues. V shed 0 bases and J shed 0 bases, with 18 bases lying between them. The CDR3 sequence is CASSLAPSTSYRSYEQYF. The CDR3 nucleotides are TGTGCCAGCAGCTTAGCGCCCTCCACATCGTACCGCTCCTACGAGCAGTACTTC.

The rearrangement uses TRBV7-3 and TRBJ2-1; 7 bases line up with TRBD1. CDR1 is SGHTA and CDR2 is FQGTGA in the germline V gene. This CDR3 region has 15 residues. V lost 1 base and J lost 7; bases outside the gene matches: 7. The DNA for the CDR3 is TGTGCCAGCAGCTTAATACAGGGGACGTTAAATGAGCAGTTCTTC. Translating it yields CASSLIQGTLNEQFF.

There are many counts of this clonotype. The chain carries TRBV7-2 and TRBJ1-5, with a tentative D call TRBD1 (5 bases). With 0 bases removed from V and 11 bases from J, the gap between germline ends came to 11 bases. The CDR3 contains 13 residues. Germline V gene lookup returns CDR1 SGHTA and CDR2 FQGNSA. The CDR3 loop is CASSLAPTVTQHF. DNA of the CDR3: TGTGCCAGCAGCTTAGCCCCGACAGTAACCCAGCATTTT. Based on the CDR3 plus reference TRBV7-2 and TRBJ1-5, the full variable domain is GAGVSQSPSNKVTEKGKDVELRCDPISGHTALYWYRQSLGQGLEFLIYFQGNSAPDKSGLPSDRFSAERTGGSVSTLTIQRTQQEDSAVYLCASSLAPTVTQHFGDGTRLSIL.

This clonotype occurred many times. V and J are TRBV28 and TRBJ1-2; 7 nucleotides agree with TRBD1. Germline-derived CDR1 and CDR2 are MDHEN and SYDVKM. The V segment lost 4 bases and the J segment 4 bases; nucleotides outside the gene matches: 6. The CDR3 extends over 14 amino acids. This chain's CDR3 is CASSSTGEPYGYTF. In DNA, the CDR3 is TGTGCCAGCAGTTCAACAGGGGAACCCTATGGCTACACCTTC.

Many counts were recorded for this clonotype. This chain connects TRBV7-6 to TRBJ2-2; 7 nucleotides align to TRBD1. Germline V gene sequence: CDR1 SGHVS, CDR2 FNYEAQ. The CDR3 is made up of 14 amino acids. With 5 bases clipped from V and 11 bases from J, the junction kept 11 bases outside the gene matches. The CDR3 reads CASSVGTADRELFF. The CDR3 bases are TGTGCCAGCAGCGTCGGGACAGCGGATCGTGAGCTGTTTTTT.